This T cell receptor beta chain appears in the sequencing data of a study of T cell responses to AZD1222 COVID-19 vaccine. Clones were sequenced by immunoSEQ multiplex PCR, and TCRdb holds only the in-frame ones, with some missing. This repertoire shows more than 95,000 clones, 80% to 95% found once; its top ten account for about 4%. Germline trimming cut 7 bases from V and 1 base from J; bases unmatched to any gene: 5. The CDR3 loop spans 14 amino acids. Germline loops: CDR1 KGHDR, CDR2 SFDVKD. The sequence was collected from an adult in good health. The sequences come from peripheral blood, collected on day 0 of MenACWY control vaccination. This chain connects TRBV24-1 to TRBJ2-5, with TRBD1 matching over 7 bases. The CDR3 coding sequence is TGTGCCACCAGCCTGACAGGGACCCAAGAGACCCAGTACTTC. Translation: CATSLTGTQETQYF.